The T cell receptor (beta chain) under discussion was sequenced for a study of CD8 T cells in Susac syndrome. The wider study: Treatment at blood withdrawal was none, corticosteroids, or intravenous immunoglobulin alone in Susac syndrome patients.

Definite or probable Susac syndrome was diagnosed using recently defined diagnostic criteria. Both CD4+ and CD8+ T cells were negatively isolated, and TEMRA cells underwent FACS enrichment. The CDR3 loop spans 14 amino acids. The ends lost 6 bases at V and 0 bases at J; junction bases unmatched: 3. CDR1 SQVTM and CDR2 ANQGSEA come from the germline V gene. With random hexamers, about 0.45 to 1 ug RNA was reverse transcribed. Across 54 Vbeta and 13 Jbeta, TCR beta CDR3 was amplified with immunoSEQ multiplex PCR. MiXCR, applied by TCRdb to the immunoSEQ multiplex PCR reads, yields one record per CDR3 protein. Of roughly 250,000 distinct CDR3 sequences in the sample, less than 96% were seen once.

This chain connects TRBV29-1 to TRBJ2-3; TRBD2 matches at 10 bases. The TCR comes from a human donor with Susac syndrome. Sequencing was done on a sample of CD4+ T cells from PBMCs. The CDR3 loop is CSVASGRSTDTQYF. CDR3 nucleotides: TGCAGCGTAGCTAGCGGGAGAAGCACAGATACGCAGTATTTT.